This T cell receptor (beta chain) comes out of a study of patients and donors after allogeneic stem cell transplantation. This clonotype was counted between two and nine times. Between the trimmed V and J ends, which lost 6 bases and 4 bases, there was a span of 15 bases. The CDR3 totals 14 residues. Germline CDR1 and CDR2: MNHNS and SASEGT. TCRdb reprocessed the RT-PCR reads with MiXCR, giving one entry per CDR3 protein. The sample contains fewer than 500,000 distinct CDR3 sequences, approximately 16% of which appear only once. Sequencing was carried out using blood, either unsorted or a sorted T cell fraction (not recorded which). V usage is TRBV6-1 and J usage is TRBJ2-5; weak D call: TRBD2 (5 bases). This clonotype was sampled from a human donor who was either an allogeneic HSCT recipient or a stem cell or donor lymphocyte infusion donor (not recorded which). It is not recorded whose cells these are; they may come from a transplant donor. CDR3 DNA sequence: TGTGCCAGCAGCCTACTCGGGGTGGGAGAGACCCAGTACTTC. Protein product: CASSLLGVGETQYF.